The 15 T cell receptor beta chains given below trace back to one sample, sequenced in a study of vaccination effects on CD4 cells after COVID-19. Data came from immunoSEQ multiplex PCR; TCRdb stores just in-frame clones and leaves some out. The table shows 50,000 to 70,000 clones, with more than 60% occurring only once. CD4+ T cell isolation took place after 10 days of culture. Two doses of either BNT162b2 or mRNA-1273 were given to each participant. These TCRs are of unknown antigen specificity. This specimen was CD4+ T cells from PBMCs cultured without peptide, taken after COVID-19 vaccination. The receptors stem from a human donor who received a COVID-19 vaccine.

The gene calls are TRBV6-2 or TRBV6-3 and TRBJ1-1; D gene uncertain. Trimming removed 4 bases from V and 2 bases from J, with 11 bases in between. CDR1 is MNHEY and CDR2 is SVGEGT in the germline V gene. This CDR3 has 14 amino acids. CDR3 bases: TGTGCCAGCAGTTCGACTTACTTCAACACTGAAGCTTTCTTT. Protein product: CASSSTYFNTEAFF.

V is TRBV5-1 and J is TRBJ1-2; 9 nucleotides line up with TRBD1. After removal of 4 bases from V and 8 bases from J, the junction contained 12 bases not matched to a gene. Germline CDR1 and CDR2: SGHRS and YFSETQ. This CDR3 has 15 amino acids. CDR3 DNA sequence: TGCGCCAGCAGCGCGGGACTACAGGGGGCGTACGGCTACACCTTC. Translated, it gives CASSAGLQGAYGYTF.

V is TRBV7-2 and J is TRBJ2-5; a possible D gene is TRBD2 (6 bases). The V gene lost 4 bases and the J gene lost 4 bases, with 16 bases spanning the gap. Germline CDR1 and CDR2: SGHTA and FQGNSA. This CDR3 region has 15 residues. The CDR3 region has the DNA TGTGCCAGCAGCTCGGAGCGGGTTCGGGGAGAGACCCAGTACTTC. Translation: CASSSERVRGETQYF.

This clone was found once. The CDR3 coding sequence is TGTGCCAGCAGCCAGGTATTCCAAGAGACCCAGTACTTC. It encodes CASSQVFQETQYF. The rearrangement joins TRBV6-2 or TRBV6-3 to TRBJ2-5; D gene uncertain. The germline V and J ends were trimmed by 6 bases and 1 base, with 9 bases remaining between them. The CDR3 totals 13 residues. Germline V gives CDR1 MNHEY, CDR2 SVGEGT.

The rearrangement uses TRBV29-1 and TRBJ1-2; no definite D call. The CDR3 contains 14 residues. Germline values: CDR1 SQVTM, CDR2 ANQGSEA. With 3 bases removed from V and 2 bases from J, the gap between germline ends came to 13 bases. CDR3 loop: CSVEGVTANYGYTF. The CDR3 region has the DNA TGCAGCGTTGAGGGCGTAACGGCGAACTATGGCTACACCTTC.

This clone has a handful of counts. The chain couples TRBV2 to TRBJ2-5; D call uncertain. Per germline, CDR1 SNHLY and CDR2 FYNNEI. V gave up 2 bases and J gave up 5 bases, with 3 bases separating them. The CDR3 has 11 amino acids. The CDR3 region is CASSEYETQYF. The CDR3 coding sequence is TGTGCCAGCAGTGAATACGAGACCCAGTACTTC.

J is TRBJ1-2 and V is TRBV5-1; D gene unclear. Germline assignment: CDR1 SGHRS and CDR2 YFSETQ. The CDR3 sequence is 14 residues long. V lost 5 bases to trimming and J lost 0 bases, with 11 bases between them. The CDR3 DNA sequence: TGCGCCAGCAGGGCCAGGCAGTCTAACTATGGCTACACCTTC. It yields the protein CASRARQSNYGYTF.

The chain links TRBV2 to TRBJ2-5, with D unclear. Germline V gives CDR1 SNHLY, CDR2 FYNNEI. Trimming cost V 3 bases and J 5 bases, with 13 bases left between them. This CDR3 spans 14 amino acids. CDR3 nucleotide sequence: TGTGCCAGCAGTGATGTTCGGGTCAGGGAGACCCAGTACTTC. Protein: CASSDVRVRETQYF.

The chain recombines TRBV7-9 with TRBJ2-7; 10 bases line up with TRBD2. From germline, CDR1 is SEHNR and CDR2 FQNEAQ (reference sequence). CDR3 length equals 14 residues. Trimming at V came to 6 bases and at J to 7 bases, leaving 9 bases not matched to a gene. The CDR3 DNA follows: TGTGCCAGCAGTTCTAGCGGGGGAGCTGAAGAGCAGTACGTC. Translated: CASSSSGGAEEQYV.

V gene TRBV18 combines with J gene TRBJ2-5; D is perhaps TRBD2 (5 bases). CDR3 length: 15 amino acids. Germline values: CDR1 KGHSH, CDR2 LQKENI. The ends were cut back, 2 bases at V and 5 bases at J, with 15 bases in the middle. CDR3 amino acids: CASSPSTRGRETQYF. The DNA of the CDR3 is TGTGCCAGCTCACCAAGCACTCGGGGTAGGGAGACCCAGTACTTC.

The chain employs TRBV2 and TRBJ2-5; 8 nucleotides align to TRBD2. J gave up 5 bases and V 7 bases, and 12 bases lay outside the gene matches. CDR1 is SNHLY, CDR2 FYNNEI, per germline. This CDR3 has 15 amino acids. For the CDR3, the DNA is TGTGCCAGCATCAAGAGGTGGACGGGGGGGGAGACCCAGTACTTC. This sequence encodes CASIKRWTGGETQYF.

This chain links TRBV2 with TRBJ1-5, with no clear D. The germline gives CDR1 SNHLY, CDR2 FYNNEI. Trimming left V 5 bases short and J 1 base short, with 6 bases between. The CDR3 runs to 13 residues. The CDR3 region has the DNA TGTGCCAGCAGTCGGGCCAGCAATCAGCCCCAGCATTTT. Protein sequence: CASSRASNQPQHF.

The chain combines TRBV9 with TRBJ1-1; D unclear. The CDR3 runs 18 residues. Germline lookup yields CDR1 SGDLS and CDR2 YYNGEE. Deletions cut 4 bases from V and 1 base from J, with 23 bases between. CDR3 loop: CASSSPREGGRRNTEAFF. The CDR3 bases are TGTGCCAGCAGCTCCCCTCGCGAGGGTGGACGACGGAACACTGAAGCTTTCTTT.

The sample holds a few counts of this clone. The V gene is TRBV5-6, the J gene TRBJ1-1, with unresolved D. The ends were cut back, 4 bases at V and 1 base at J, with 11 bases in the middle. Germline-derived CDR1 and CDR2 are SGHDT and YYEEEE. This CDR3 spans 14 amino acids. CDR3 nucleotides: TGTGCCAGCAGCCATGGGAGGAGGAACACTGAAGCTTTCTTT. Translated: CASSHGRRNTEAFF.

The chain has TRBV5-1 and TRBJ2-3; possibly TRBD1 for D (6 bases). The CDR3 has 15 residues. Germline V lookup: CDR1 SGHRS, CDR2 YFSETQ. The V end lost 3 bases, the J end lost 2 bases, and 13 bases lay between the germline ends. Here the CDR3 reads CASSSVTGFTDTQYF. In DNA, the CDR3 is TGCGCCAGCAGCTCAGTTACAGGGTTCACAGATACGCAGTATTTT.